Described below is a single T cell receptor beta chain sequence and its context. Its recognized antigen is unknown. The sample holds no much larger clone one base away, and base qualities are not on file. The protocol used for the library was 5' RACE. TCRdb records Illumina HiSeq 2000 as the sequencer. Template switching introduced a universal primer binding site; the final cDNA contained a unique molecular identifier, enabling accurate counting of TCR cDNA molecules. Specific primers in the conserved constant-segment region were used to synthesize first-strand cDNA for the TCR alpha and beta chains. To control for contamination, each cDNA library was double barcoded with a SMART-Mk sample barcode plus Illumina barcodes. Two successive PCR steps introduced TruSeq adapter sequences along with Illumina sample barcodes. Sequencing of the TCR alpha and beta cDNA libraries was done on the Illumina HiSeq platform using custom primers. From the authors' description of their analysis: MiGEC was used to process raw reads and extract unique molecular identifiers, and MiXCR was used to find CDR3 positions. For each individual, recombination models were inferred using an EM algorithm with the repgenHMM and IGoR tools. The tcR package in R was used for shared clonotype analysis, with sharing normalized by the product of cloneset sizes. To study raw recombination free of thymic and clonal selection effects, out-of-frame nonproductive sequences were analyzed. TCRdb trimmed the raw reads at Q25, called clones with MiXCR and kept productive beta chains. Identical CDR3 protein sequences are pooled into one entry, listed with their most common genes and DNA. TCRdb assigned the V and J calls; the authors' analysis was not used. The sample table contains hundreds of thousands of distinct CDR3 sequences; only one count was recorded for around an eighth of them. The ten largest clones represent roughly 1.6% of the sample.

The data were obtained in a study of identical twins (TCRdb year 2016). For the study in its entirety: TCR alpha and beta repertoires from monozygotic twins, unrelated adults of various ages and cord blood were deep-sequenced to test whether fetal clonotypes persist. To rule out contamination, replicate twin experiments were performed at different times with different library preparation protocols. The full study reports these points: In monozygotic twins, out-of-frame TCR alpha sharing was systematically underestimated by recombination models, although the models agreed with sharing between unrelated individuals. Conclusions relied on cross-sectional statistical analysis, since the same donors could not be followed over many years. Compared with coincidental sharing between unrelated individuals, out-of-frame TCR alpha sequences shared between twins showed an excess of sequences with low generation probability. Invariant T cells such as MAIT and iNKT could partly confound zero-insertion analyses, though diverse VJ usage argued against this for most clonotypes. Fewer insertions were carried by abundant cord blood beta clonotypes; a weaker similar trend was observed in young adult naive repertoires, while no such trend was observed in memory repertoires. The excess sharing between twins in beta out-of-frame sequences was weaker because fewer shared sequences reduced the signal-to-noise ratio.

Every donor in the study was a healthy Caucasian. Three pairs of female monozygotic twins, all aged roughly 18 to 29 years, made up the twin cohort. RNA for TCR libraries was isolated from peripheral blood mononuclear cells. At the junction V is shortened by 3 bases and J by 3 bases, with 15 bases in between. The CDR3 contains 15 residues, cysteine and phenylalanine counted. Kept here is only the CDR3 DNA, which spans 45 bases and is read in frame from base 1. Via the germline V gene (reference sequence), CDR1 is MNHEY and CDR2 SMNVEV. These same data were also listed under a study on yellow fever vaccine responses in identical twins. The second paper states: According to the authors, the vaccine-induced T cell response in identical twins seemed to be partly convergent and partly specific to each individual. In the study, vaccine-responding T cell clones were precisely tracked in identical twins.

The sample was PBMCs. Recombination linked TRBV27 to TRBJ2-7; the D segment is perhaps TRBD1 or TRBD2, each sharing 7 matched bases. The sequence derives from a young woman in good health. The CDR3: CASSLGGTAIYEQYF. The DNA sequence is given as TGTGCCAGCAGTTTGGGGGGGACAGCCATCTACGAGCAGTACTTC.